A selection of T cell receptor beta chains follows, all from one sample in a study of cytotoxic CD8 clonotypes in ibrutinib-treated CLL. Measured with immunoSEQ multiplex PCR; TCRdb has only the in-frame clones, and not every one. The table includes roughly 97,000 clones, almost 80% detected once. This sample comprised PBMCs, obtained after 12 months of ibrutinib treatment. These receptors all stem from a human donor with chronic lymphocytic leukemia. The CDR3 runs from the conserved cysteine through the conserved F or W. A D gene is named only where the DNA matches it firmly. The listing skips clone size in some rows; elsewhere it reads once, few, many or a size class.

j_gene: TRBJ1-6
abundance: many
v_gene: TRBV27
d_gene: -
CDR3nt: TGTGCCAGCAGTTCTATGCGGGCACAGAGGAATTCACCCCTCCACTTT
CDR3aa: CASSSMRAQRNSPLHF

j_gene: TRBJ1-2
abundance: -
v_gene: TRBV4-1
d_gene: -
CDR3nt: TGCGCCAGCAGCCAAGGGGGCAGGGCTGGCTACACCTTC
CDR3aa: CASSQGGRAGYTF

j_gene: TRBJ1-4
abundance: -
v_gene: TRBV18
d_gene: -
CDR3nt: TGTGCCAGCTCACCGCAGACAGATTCAAATGAAAAACTGTTTTTT
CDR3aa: CASSPQTDSNEKLFF

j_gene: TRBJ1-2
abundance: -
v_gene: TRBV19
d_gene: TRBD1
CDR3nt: TGTGCCAGTAGTACGGACAGGGTCTATGGCTACACCTTC
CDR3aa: CASSTDRVYGYTF

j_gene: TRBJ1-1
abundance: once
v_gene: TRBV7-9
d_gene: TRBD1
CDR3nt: TGTGCCAGCAGCCCACAGGGGTTGAGCACTGAAGCTTTCTTT
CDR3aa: CASSPQGLSTEAFF

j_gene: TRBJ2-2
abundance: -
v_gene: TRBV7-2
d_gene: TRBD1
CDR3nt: TGTGCCAGCACAGACAGGGGCGCCGGGGAGCTGTTTTTT
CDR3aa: CASTDRGAGELFF

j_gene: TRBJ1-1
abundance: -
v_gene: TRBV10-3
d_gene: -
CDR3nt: TGTGCCATCAGTGAGAAAAGGGAAGGGGCCGAAGCTTTCTTT
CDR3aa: CAISEKREGAEAFF

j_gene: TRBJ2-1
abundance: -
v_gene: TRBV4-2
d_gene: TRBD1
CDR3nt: TGTGCCAGCAGCCAACCAACGGGACAGTCCTACAATGAGCAGTTCTTC
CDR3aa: CASSQPTGQSYNEQFF

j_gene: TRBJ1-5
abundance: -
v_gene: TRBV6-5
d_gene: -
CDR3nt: TGTGCCAGCAGGATAGACAAGGATAGCAATCAGCCCCAGCATTTT
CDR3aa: CASRIDKDSNQPQHF

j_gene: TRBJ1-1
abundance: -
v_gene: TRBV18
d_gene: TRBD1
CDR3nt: TGTGCCAGCTCAGAATACGGACAGGGTGAAGCTTTCTTT
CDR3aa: CASSEYGQGEAFF

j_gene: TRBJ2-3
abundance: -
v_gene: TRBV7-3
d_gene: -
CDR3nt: TGTGCCAGCAGCTTGTATGGAGATACGCAGTATTTT
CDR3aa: CASSLYGDTQYF